This T cell receptor (beta chain) stems from a study of tumor-infiltrating lymphocytes in primary liver carcinoma. cDNA specific to TCR beta was made from 500 ng of total RNA, with a constant-region primer employed for priming. The TCR beta library was amplified through three nested multiplex PCR rounds in a modified ARM-PCR procedure. Forward primers for TRBV1-TRBV30 and a C-beta reverse primer served the first two PCR rounds, at about 10 cycles each. MiXCR was run by TCRdb on the multiplex PCR reads, yielding one entry per CDR3 protein. The sample has approximately 80,000 distinct CDR3 sequences, 69% seen once. This clonotype has only one observation. The ends were cut back, 5 bases at V and 6 bases at J, with 13 bases in the middle. Germline V gene data show CDR1 as MGHRA and CDR2 as YSYEKL. CDR3 length: 14 residues. From unsorted bulk tissue weighing roughly 17-32 mg, DNA and RNA were co-extracted.

The specimen was tumor-adjacent normal liver tissue. The TCR sequence derives from a middle-aged man with primary liver carcinoma and hepatitis B virus infection. The gene calls are TRBV4-1 and TRBJ2-2; D is possibly TRBD2 (6 bases). CDR3 protein: CASSVRGNAGELFF. The DNA for the CDR3 is TGCGCCAGCAGCGTGCGGGGAAATGCCGGGGAGCTGTTTTTT.